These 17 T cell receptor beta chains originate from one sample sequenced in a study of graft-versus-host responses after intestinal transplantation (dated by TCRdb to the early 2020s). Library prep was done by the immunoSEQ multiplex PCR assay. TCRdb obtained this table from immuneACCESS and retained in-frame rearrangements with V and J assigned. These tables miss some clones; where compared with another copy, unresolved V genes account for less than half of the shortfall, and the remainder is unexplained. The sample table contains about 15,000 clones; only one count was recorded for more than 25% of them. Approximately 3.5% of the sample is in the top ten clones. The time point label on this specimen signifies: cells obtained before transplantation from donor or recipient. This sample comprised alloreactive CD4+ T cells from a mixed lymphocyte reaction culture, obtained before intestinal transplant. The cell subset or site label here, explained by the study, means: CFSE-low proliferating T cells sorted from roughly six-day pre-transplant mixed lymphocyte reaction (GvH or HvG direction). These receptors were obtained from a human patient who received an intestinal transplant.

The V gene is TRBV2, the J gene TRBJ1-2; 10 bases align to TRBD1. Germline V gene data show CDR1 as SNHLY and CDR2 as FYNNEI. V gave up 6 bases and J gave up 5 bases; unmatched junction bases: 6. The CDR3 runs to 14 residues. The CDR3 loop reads CASRTGTGDYGYTF. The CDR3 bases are TGTGCCAGCAGGACCGGGACAGGGGATTATGGCTACACCTTC. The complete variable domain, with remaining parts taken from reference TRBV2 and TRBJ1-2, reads EPEVTQTPSHQVTQMGQEVILRCVPISNHLYFYWYRQILGQKVEFLVSFYNNEISEKSEIFDDQFSVERPDGSNFTLKIRSTKLEDSAMYFCASRTGTGDYGYTFGSGTRLTVV.

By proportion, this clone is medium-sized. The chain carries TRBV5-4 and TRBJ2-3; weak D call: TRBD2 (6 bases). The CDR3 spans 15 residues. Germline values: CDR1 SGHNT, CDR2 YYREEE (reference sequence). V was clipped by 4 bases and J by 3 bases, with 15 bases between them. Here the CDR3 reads CASSGSGVQTDTQYF. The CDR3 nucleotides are TGTGCCAGCAGCGGGTCGGGAGTTCAGACAGATACGCAGTATTTT.

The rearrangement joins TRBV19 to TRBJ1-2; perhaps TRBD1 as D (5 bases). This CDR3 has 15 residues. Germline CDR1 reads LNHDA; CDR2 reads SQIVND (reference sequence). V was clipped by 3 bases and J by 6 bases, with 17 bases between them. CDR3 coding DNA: TGTGCCAGTAGTATTCCGGGGGGGAAGATGGATGGCTACACCTTC. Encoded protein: CASSIPGGKMDGYTF.

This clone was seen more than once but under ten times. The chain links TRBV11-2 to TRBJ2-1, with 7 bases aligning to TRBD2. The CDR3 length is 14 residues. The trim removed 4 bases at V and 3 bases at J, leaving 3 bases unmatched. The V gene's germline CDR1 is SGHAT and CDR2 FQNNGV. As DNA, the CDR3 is TGTGCCAGCAGCTCCCGGGACTACTACAATGAGCAGTTCTTC. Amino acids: CASSSRDYYNEQFF.

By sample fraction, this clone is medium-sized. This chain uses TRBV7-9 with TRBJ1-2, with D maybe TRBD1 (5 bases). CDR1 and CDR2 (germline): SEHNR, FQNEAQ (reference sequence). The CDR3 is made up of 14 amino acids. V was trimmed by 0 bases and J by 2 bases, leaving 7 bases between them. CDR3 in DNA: TGTGCCAGCAGCTTAGCGCGGGGGAACTATGGCTACACCTTC. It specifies CASSLARGNYGYTF.

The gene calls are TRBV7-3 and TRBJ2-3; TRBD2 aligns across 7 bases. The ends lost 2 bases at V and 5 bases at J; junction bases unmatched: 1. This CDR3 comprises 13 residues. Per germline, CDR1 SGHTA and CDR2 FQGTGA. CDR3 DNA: TGTGCCAGCAGCTTATGGGGGGGAGATACGCAGTATTTT. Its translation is CASSLWGGDTQYF.

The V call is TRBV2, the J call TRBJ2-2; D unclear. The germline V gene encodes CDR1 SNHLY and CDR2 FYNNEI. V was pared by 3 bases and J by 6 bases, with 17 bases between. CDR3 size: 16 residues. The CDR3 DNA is TGTGCCAGCAGTGACCGGCACCCTCGAGGCGCCGGGGAGCTGTTTTTT. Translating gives CASSDRHPRGAGELFF.

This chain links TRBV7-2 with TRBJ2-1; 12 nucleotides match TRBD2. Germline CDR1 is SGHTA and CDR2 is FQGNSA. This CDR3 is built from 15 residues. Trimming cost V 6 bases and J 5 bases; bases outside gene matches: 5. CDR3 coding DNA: TGTGCCAGCAGTCCACTAGCGGGAGGTAACAATGAGCAGTTCTTC. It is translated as CASSPLAGGNNEQFF.

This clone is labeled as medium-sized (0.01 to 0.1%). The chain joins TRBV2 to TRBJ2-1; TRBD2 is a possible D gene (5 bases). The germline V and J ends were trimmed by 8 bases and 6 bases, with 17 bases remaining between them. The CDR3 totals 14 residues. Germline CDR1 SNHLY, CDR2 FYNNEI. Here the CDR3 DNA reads TGTGCCAGCCGGCGACTAATTTCGGGCAATGAGCAGTTCTTC. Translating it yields CASRRLISGNEQFF.

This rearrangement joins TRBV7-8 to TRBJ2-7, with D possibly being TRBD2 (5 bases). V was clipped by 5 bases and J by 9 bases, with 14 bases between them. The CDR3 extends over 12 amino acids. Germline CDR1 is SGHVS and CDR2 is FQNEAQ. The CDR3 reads CASSPGAGGQYF. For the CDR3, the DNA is TGTGCCAGCAGCCCAGGTGCTGGAGGGCAGTACTTC.

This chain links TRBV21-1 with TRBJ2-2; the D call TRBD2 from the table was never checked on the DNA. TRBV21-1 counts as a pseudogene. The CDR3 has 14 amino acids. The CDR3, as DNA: TGTGCCAGCAGCAGACTCAGAAACTCCGGGGAGCTGTTTTTT. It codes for CASSRLRNSGELFF.

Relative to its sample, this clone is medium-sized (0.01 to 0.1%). The CDR3 sequence: CASSHRQGINEKLFF. Here the CDR3 DNA reads TGTGCCAGCAGCCACCGACAGGGCATTAATGAAAAACTGTTTTTT. The chain has TRBV28 and TRBJ1-4; 7 bases match TRBD1. Trimming cost V 6 bases and J 4 bases; bases outside gene matches: 8. Germline CDR1 is MDHEN and CDR2 is SYDVKM. The CDR3 is 15 residues long.

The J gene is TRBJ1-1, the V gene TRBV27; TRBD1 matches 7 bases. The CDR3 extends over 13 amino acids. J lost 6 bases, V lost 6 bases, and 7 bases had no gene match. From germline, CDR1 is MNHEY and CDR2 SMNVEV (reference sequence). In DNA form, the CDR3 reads TGTGCCAGCAGACCGACAGGGCAGTCTGAAGCTTTCTTT. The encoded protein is CASRPTGQSEAFF.

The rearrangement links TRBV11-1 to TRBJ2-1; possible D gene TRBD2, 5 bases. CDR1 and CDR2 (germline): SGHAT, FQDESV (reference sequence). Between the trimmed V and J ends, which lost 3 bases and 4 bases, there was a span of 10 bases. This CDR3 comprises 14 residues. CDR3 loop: CASSFGVGYNEQFF. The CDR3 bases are TGTGCCAGCAGCTTCGGGGTAGGGTACAATGAGCAGTTCTTC.

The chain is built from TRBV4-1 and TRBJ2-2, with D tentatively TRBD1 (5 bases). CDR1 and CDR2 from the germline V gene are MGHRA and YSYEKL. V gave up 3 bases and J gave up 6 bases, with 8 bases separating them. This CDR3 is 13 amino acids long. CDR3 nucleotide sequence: TGCGCCAGCAGCCACCCCAGGGCCGGGGAGCTGTTTTTT. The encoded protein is CASSHPRAGELFF.

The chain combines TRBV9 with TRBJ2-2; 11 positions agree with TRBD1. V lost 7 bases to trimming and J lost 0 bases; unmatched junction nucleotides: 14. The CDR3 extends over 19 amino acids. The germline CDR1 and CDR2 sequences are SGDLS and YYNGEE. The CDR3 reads CASGGQGATSVPNTGELFF. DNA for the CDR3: TGTGCCAGCGGAGGACAGGGGGCAACTAGCGTACCGAACACCGGGGAGCTGTTTTTT.

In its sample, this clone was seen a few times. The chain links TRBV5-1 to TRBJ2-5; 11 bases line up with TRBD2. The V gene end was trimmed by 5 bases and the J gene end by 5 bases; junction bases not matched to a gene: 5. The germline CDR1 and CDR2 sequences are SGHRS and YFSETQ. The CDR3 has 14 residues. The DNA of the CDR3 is TGCGCCAGCAGGGCTAGCGGGGGGATGGAGACCCAGTACTTC. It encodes CASRASGGMETQYF.